What follows are 8 T cell receptor beta chains derived from one specimen sequenced in a study of PD-L1 blockade in urothelial cancer. Profiling relied on immunoSEQ multiplex PCR, and the TCRdb table lists in-frame clones only, not all of them. The sample consists of about 72,000 clones, less than 90% of them appearing once. This sample comprised PBMCs, obtained around atezolizumab (anti-PD-L1) treatment. These receptors came from a man aged 70 or older with urothelial cancer.

V usage is TRBV28 and J usage is TRBJ2-7; possibly TRBD1 for D (6 bases). Germline CDR1 and CDR2: MDHEN and SYDVKM. The CDR3 consists of 14 residues. Trimming took 6 bases from V and 7 from J, leaving 19 bases between them. CDR3 nucleotides: TGTGCCAGCAGGACAGGACAATTACATGGGGAGCAGTACTTC. This encodes CASRTGQLHGEQYF.

The chain joins TRBV30 to TRBJ2-7, with 7 bases that match TRBD1. CDR1 GTSNPN and CDR2 SVGIG come from the germline V gene (reference sequence). The CDR3 runs 14 residues. With V trimmed by 3 bases and J by 0 bases, 5 bases remained unmatched. CDR3 sequence: CAWSSGQPSYEQYF. CDR3 sequence (DNA): TGTGCCTGGAGCTCGGGACAGCCCTCCTACGAGCAGTACTTC.

J is TRBJ1-2 and V is TRBV2; D unresolved. Trimming took off 6 bases at V and 1 base at J, with 12 bases between the two ends. Germline CDR1 SNHLY, CDR2 FYNNEI. The CDR3 is 14 amino acids. This CDR3 is CASRNQGSNYGYTF. CDR3 DNA sequence: TGTGCCAGCAGGAACCAAGGGAGTAACTATGGCTACACCTTC.

The chain combines TRBV5-4 with TRBJ1-1; D gene uncertain. Germline V gene sequence: CDR1 SGHNT, CDR2 YYREEE (reference sequence). The CDR3 has 15 amino acids. Trimming cost V 2 bases and J 3 bases, with 14 bases left between them. The CDR3, as DNA: TGTGCCAGCAGCTTAGAAATCCTACCGGACACTGAAGCTTTCTTT. Translation gives CASSLEILPDTEAFF.

V usage is TRBV12-1 and J usage is TRBJ2-7; the DNA was not compared with TRBD1, the D call given in the table. TRBV12-1 is described as a pseudogene. The CDR3 length is 14 residues. The CDR3 bases are TGTGCCAGCAGCTTCCGGGACAGGCACAACGAGCAGTACTTC. Translated, it gives CASSFRDRHNEQYF.

This sequence joins TRBV5-1 and TRBJ2-7; unclear D gene. The CDR3 is made up of 14 amino acids. Per the germline V gene, CDR1 is SGHRS and CDR2 is YFSETQ. The germline V and J ends were trimmed by 0 bases and 3 bases, with 10 bases remaining between them. CDR3 residues: CASSLVPGVYEQYF. In DNA, the CDR3 is TGCGCCAGCAGCTTGGTGCCAGGCGTCTACGAGCAGTACTTC. The variable domain in full, completed from reference TRBV5-1 and TRBJ2-7, reads KAGVTQTPRYLIKTRGQQVTLSCSPISGHRSVSWYQQTPGQGLQFLFEYFSETQRNKGNFPGRFSGRQFSNSRSEMNVSTLELGDSALYLCASSLVPGVYEQYFGPGTRLTVT.

The V call is TRBV6-6, the J call TRBJ2-1; 7 bases align to TRBD2. Germline loops: CDR1 MNHNY, CDR2 SVGAGI (reference sequence). The ends lost 5 bases at V and 8 bases at J; junction bases unmatched: 9. The CDR3 is made up of 14 amino acids. The CDR3 spells CASSPNGLVDEQFF. Written as DNA, the CDR3 is TGTGCCAGCAGTCCAAACGGACTAGTCGATGAGCAGTTCTTC.

This chain links TRBV21-1 with TRBJ2-3; TRBD1 is the table's D call and was not checked against the DNA. TRBV21-1 counts as a pseudogene. This CDR3 region has 15 residues. The CDR3 loop reads CASSKARQGGDTQYF. In DNA, the CDR3 is TGTGCCAGCAGCAAAGCACGACAGGGAGGAGATACGCAGTATTTT.